This T cell receptor (beta chain) was identified during a study of shared clonotypes between healthy human individuals. The CDR3 has 12 amino acids. CDR1 is MGHDK, CDR2 SYGVNS, per germline. The data were produced by immunoSEQ multiplex PCR, yet TCRdb's version contains in-frame clones alone and is incomplete. This repertoire shows approximately 470,000 clones, around 80% found once; its top ten account for about 11%. This receptor was obtained from a woman between 35 and 50 years old in good health. Some clones in this sample may be carry-over from other donors' samples. The chain uses TRBV25-1 and TRBJ2-7; no definite D call. The sequenced sample consisted of PBMCs. DNA for the CDR3: TGTGTCCCCCCGCCGGTAGGGTACGAGCAGTACTTC. The encoded protein is CVPPPVGYEQYF.